This entry is about one TCR beta chain. Its antigen specificity is not known. Per-base qualities were not stored, and no clone one base away is much larger. This entry is derived from a study of blood T cell repertoires in COVID-19 (dated by TCRdb to the early 2020s). Study-level background: Samples covering the acute and convalescent phases of COVID-19 were provided by collaborators in the United States, Italy and Spain. The material from the prospective study consisted of cDNA or gDNA derived from T cells, B-cell-depleted T cells, or PBMCs. Subjects who had been exposed to COVID-19, were actively infected with it, or had recovered from it provided the deeply sampled blood TCRbeta repertoires that made up the dataset. The repertoires were made available in a free public database intended to serve as a resource for research on the immune response to SARS-CoV-2. The samples were drawn from two sources: the first 160 participants of the ongoing ImmuneRACE study, and over 1,000 subjects contributed by 6 global collaborators. Nearly every sample came with metadata listing a de-identified subject ID, COVID-19 status, age in years and sex. Where HLA class I and class II types were available, the types were taken from metadata supplied by the sample provider, not from assay-based typing. What the research found in general, with its limitations: The quantity of clinical and demographic metadata differed by source and by participant and was supplied without curation.

TCRbeta CDR3 regions were amplified from genomic DNA using the immunoSEQ Assay, a bias-controlled multiplex PCR. The original pipeline was this. Nucleated cell counts per sample were estimated from amplification of reference gene primers within the assay. Sequence reads were collapsed and filtered to measure the absolute abundance of every unique TCRbeta CDR3 rearrangement. Productive Simpson clonality was computed per sample as the square root of Simpson's diversity index over productive rearrangements. Entries here come from immuneACCESS through TCRdb and include only in-frame sequences with V and J called. Some clones fail to appear in such tables; in the studies checked, an unresolved V gene covers under half of the shortfall, and the cause of the remainder is unknown. V, J and clone size are taken as reported in that table, and D and trimming were inferred from the DNA itself. The sample yields some 250,000 clones; approximately 87% were counted once. The ten largest clones add up to 6.2% of the sample.

The germline V gene provides CDR1 ENHRY and CDR2 SYGVKD. Its CDR3 holds 15 amino acids, cysteine through phenylalanine. Here the CDR3 DNA is all that survives: 45 bases in frame from base 1. V loses 1 base at its end and J loses 3 bases; junction bases beyond the gene matches: 2. Collaborating institutions collected whole blood in K2EDTA tubes following their own protocols. Collaborator samples were shipped for TCRbeta analysis as frozen whole blood, isolated PBMCs, or DNA extracted from either sample type. The chain is encoded by TRBV10-3 joined to TRBJ2-1, with 8 central nucleotides matching TRBD2. Input material: peripheral blood. This TCR derives from a man aged 60 to 75 with acute or convalescent COVID-19. At the DNA level, the sequence is TGTGCCATCAGTGAGTACCGGGAGGGCTACAATGAGCAGTTCTTC. It is translated as CAISEYREGYNEQFF.